This T cell receptor (beta chain) originates from a study of cytomegalovirus exposure and HLA in healthy donors. This CDR3 contains 15 residues. Germline V gene data show CDR1 as SGHDN and CDR2 as FVKESK. Losses at the gene ends were 2 bases for V and 3 bases for J; bases not matched to a gene: 3. The protocol was immunoSEQ multiplex PCR, while the TCRdb copy is restricted to in-frame clones and leaves out a portion. This sample has about 170,000 clones, with 70% to 90% found just once. On this clone: As yet, its antigen is unknown.

Notes on the study in general: The TCR clusters that emerged in the first cohort tended, a later analysis found, to co-occur in the approximately 110 validation repertoires.

The specimen sequenced was PBMCs. The receptor's source is a woman between 18 and 29 years old in good health and CMV-seronegative. This rearrangement joins TRBV14 to TRBJ2-7; TRBD1 aligns across 11 bases. The CDR3 region is CASSQPGTGGYEQYF. CDR3 bases: TGTGCCAGCAGCCAACCCGGGACAGGGGGCTACGAGCAGTACTTC.